This entry lists 2 T cell receptor beta chains sequenced from one sample in a study of monozygotic twins with inflammatory bowel disease. For each CDR3 protein, TCRdb gives one entry from its re-call of the 5' RACE reads, without DNA. Its listing shows about 99,000 distinct CDR3 sequences. Sequencing was done on a sample of blood. These receptors all stem from a human donor with ulcerative colitis or Crohn's disease, or a healthy co-twin of an affected twin (not recorded which).

The chain links TRBV7-2 to TRBJ2-3. This CDR3 is built from 14 residues. The germline V gene has CDR1 SGHTA and CDR2 FQGNSA. The CDR3 sequence: CASSLSGTKDTQYF.

The V and J genes are TRBV12-3 or TRBV12-4 and TRBJ2-3; TCRdb's D call of TRBD1 is untestable without DNA. The length of the CDR3 is 15 residues. CDR3 residues: CASSPGQIAQNTQYF.